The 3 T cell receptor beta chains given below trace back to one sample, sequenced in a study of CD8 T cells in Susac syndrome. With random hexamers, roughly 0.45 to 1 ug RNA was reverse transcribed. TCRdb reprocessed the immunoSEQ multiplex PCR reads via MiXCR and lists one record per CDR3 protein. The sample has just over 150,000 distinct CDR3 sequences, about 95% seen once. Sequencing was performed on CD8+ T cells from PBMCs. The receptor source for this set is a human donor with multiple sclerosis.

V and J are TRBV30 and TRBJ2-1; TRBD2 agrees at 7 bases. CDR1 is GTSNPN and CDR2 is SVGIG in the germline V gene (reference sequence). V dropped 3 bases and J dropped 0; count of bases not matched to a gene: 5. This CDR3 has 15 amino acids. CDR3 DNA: TGTGCCTGGAGAGAGAGCGGGGACTCCTACAATGAGCAGTTCTTC. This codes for CAWRESGDSYNEQFF.

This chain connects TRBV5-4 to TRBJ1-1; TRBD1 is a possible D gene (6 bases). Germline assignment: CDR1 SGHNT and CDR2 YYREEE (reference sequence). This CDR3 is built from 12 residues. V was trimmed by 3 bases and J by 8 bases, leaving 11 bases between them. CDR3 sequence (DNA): TGTGCCAGCAGCTACGGACAGTTAGAAGCTTTCTTT. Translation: CASSYGQLEAFF.

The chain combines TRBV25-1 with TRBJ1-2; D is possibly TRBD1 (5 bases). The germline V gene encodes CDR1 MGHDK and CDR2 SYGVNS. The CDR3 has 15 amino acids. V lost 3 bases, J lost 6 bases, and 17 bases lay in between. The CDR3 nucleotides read TGTGCCAGCAGTGAGGGGCAGGGTTGGGTCGATGGCTACACCTTC. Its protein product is CASSEGQGWVDGYTF.